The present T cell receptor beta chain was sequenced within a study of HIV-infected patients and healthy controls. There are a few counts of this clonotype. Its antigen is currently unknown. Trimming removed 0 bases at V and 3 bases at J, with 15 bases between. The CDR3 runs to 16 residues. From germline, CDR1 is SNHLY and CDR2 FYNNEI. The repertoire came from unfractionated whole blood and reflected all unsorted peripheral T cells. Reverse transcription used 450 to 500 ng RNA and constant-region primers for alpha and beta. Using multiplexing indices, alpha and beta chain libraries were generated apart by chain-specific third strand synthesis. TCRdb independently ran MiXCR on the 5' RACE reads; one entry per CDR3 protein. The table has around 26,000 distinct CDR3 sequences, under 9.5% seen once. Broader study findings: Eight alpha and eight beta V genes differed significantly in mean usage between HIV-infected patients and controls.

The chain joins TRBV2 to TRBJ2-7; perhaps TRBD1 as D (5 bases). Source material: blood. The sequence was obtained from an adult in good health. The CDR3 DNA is TGTGCCAGCAGTGAAGCCCGACCGGAAGGGGTCTACGAGCAGTACTTC. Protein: CASSEARPEGVYEQYF.